This TCR beta chain was observed in a study of blood T cells in healthy people across ages. The use of a sample-barcoded 5' primer and a J-beta primer mix characterized a second PCR of about 6 to 12 cycles. MiXCR was run by TCRdb on the 5' RACE reads, yielding one entry per CDR3 protein. The data hold about 1.5 million distinct CDR3 sequences, with roughly 43% observed a single time. V gave up 8 bases and J gave up 3 bases, with 12 bases separating them. The CDR3 is 13 residues long. General study points: TCR beta diversity tracked closely with naive T cell percentage. Diversity estimates from one million T cells were considered underestimates.

For this clonotype: Its antigen is unidentified.

Every sample had a minimum of 6 million PBMCs isolated. This chain links TRBV12-3 or TRBV12-4 with TRBJ2-3; weak D call: TRBD1 (6 bases). The material sequenced was blood. This TCR was recovered from a woman between 18 and 30 years old in good health. The DNA for the CDR3 is TGTGCCAGCGGGGGCGCAGGAACAGATACGCAGTATTTT. Translating it yields CASGGAGTDTQYF.